Following are 29 T cell receptor beta chains from one sample sequenced in a study of blood T cell repertoires in COVID-19. Produced via immunoSEQ multiplex PCR; TCRdb's table is partial and in-frame only. Here the sample spans some 180,000 clones, nearly 80% being singletons. The sample was PBMCs or T cells enriched from blood (not recorded which). The receptors originated from a man in his 60s who had been exposed to COVID-19.

V gene TRBV19 combines with J gene TRBJ1-6, with D unclear. Germline assignment: CDR1 LNHDA and CDR2 SQIVND (reference sequence). Trimming cost V 5 bases and J 1 base, with 3 bases left between them. The length of the CDR3 is 13 residues. CDR3 in DNA: TGTGCCAGTAGTCTTTCCTATAATTCACCCCTCCACTTT. Translation: CASSLSYNSPLHF.

This CDR3 is CASSQRDISTDTQYF. Written as DNA, the CDR3 is TGCGCCAGCAGCCAAAGGGACATTAGCACAGATACGCAGTATTTT. This rearrangement joins TRBV4-3 to TRBJ2-3; D possibly corresponds to TRBD1 (6 bases). Germline lookup yields CDR1 LGHNA and CDR2 YSLEER. V shed 2 bases and J shed 0 bases, with 9 bases lying between them. The CDR3 contains 15 residues.

This sequence joins TRBV19 and TRBJ2-1; 8 nucleotides agree with TRBD2. V shed 5 bases, J shed 6 bases, and the junction held 9 bases outside the gene matches. Per germline, CDR1 LNHDA and CDR2 SQIVND (reference sequence). The CDR3 spans 15 residues. DNA for the CDR3: TGTGCCAGTAGTGAATACGGGACTAGGGGCAATGAGCAGTTCTTC. This gives the protein CASSEYGTRGNEQFF.

J is TRBJ1-4 and V is TRBV4-1; no clear D. The ends were cut back, 0 bases at V and 0 bases at J, with 11 bases in the middle. The CDR3 has 17 amino acids. Germline V CDR1 and CDR2: MGHRA, YSYEKL. DNA for the CDR3: TGCGCCAGCAGCCAAGAGGCCCAGTATGCAACTAATGAAAAACTGTTTTTT. Translating gives CASSQEAQYATNEKLFF.

The CDR3 DNA is TGTGCCAGCAGCCCGGGGATGAGGGAGACCCAGTACTTC. This translates into CASSPGMRETQYF. The rearrangement links TRBV5-4 to TRBJ2-5, with a weak D call TRBD2 (5 bases). Trimming took 4 bases from V and 5 from J, leaving 12 bases between them. The length of the CDR3 is 13 residues. Germline V gene sequence: CDR1 SGHNT, CDR2 YYREEE (reference sequence).

The rearrangement uses TRBV2 and TRBJ1-2, with D unresolved. Germline V gives CDR1 SNHLY, CDR2 FYNNEI. The CDR3 spans 15 residues. V dropped 0 bases and J dropped 3 bases, with 11 bases sitting between them. The CDR3 bases are TGTGCCAGCAGTGAAGCGCGGGTAACCTACTATGGCTACACCTTC. It is translated as CASSEARVTYYGYTF.

The gene calls are TRBV11-3 and TRBJ2-6, with TRBD2 as a possible D gene (7 bases). The CDR3 consists of 16 residues. Per germline, CDR1 SGHNT and CDR2 YENEEA. V was shortened by 5 bases and J by 4 bases, with 15 bases between the two germline ends. This CDR3 reads CASSPKGGIGANVLTF. CDR3 nucleotides: TGTGCCAGCAGCCCAAAGGGGGGGATAGGGGCCAACGTCCTGACTTTC.

As concerns this clone: Other DNA sequences within the sample encode an identical CDR3. The V call is TRBV7-9, the J call TRBJ2-1; D is uncertain. Germline CDR1 is SEHNR and CDR2 is FQNEAQ (reference sequence). The ends were cut back, 5 bases at V and 4 bases at J, with 9 bases in the middle. The CDR3 consists of 13 residues. Here the CDR3 reads CASSPTDYNEQFF. DNA of the CDR3: TGTGCCAGCAGCCCCACAGATTACAATGAGCAGTTCTTC.

Written as DNA, the CDR3 is TGTGCCAGCGGAATGACAGGTCACTCTGGAAACACCATATATTTT. Its protein product is CASGMTGHSGNTIYF. This rearrangement joins TRBV27 to TRBJ1-3, with D perhaps TRBD1 (6 bases). This CDR3 is 15 amino acids long. Germline V gene data show CDR1 as MNHEY and CDR2 as SMNVEV (reference sequence). V lost 8 bases and J lost 0, with 14 bases in between.

This chain uses TRBV24-1 with TRBJ2-1; 7 nucleotides agree with TRBD1. From germline, CDR1 is KGHDR and CDR2 SFDVKD. The CDR3 is made up of 17 amino acids. V lost 4 bases to trimming and J lost 7 bases; unmatched junction nucleotides: 15. CDR3 amino acids: CATSDPRDSPALNEQFF. CDR3 bases: TGTGCCACCAGTGACCCACGGGACAGCCCAGCCTTAAATGAGCAGTTCTTC.

This chain uses TRBV11-2 with TRBJ2-5; TRBD2 might be the D (6 bases). From germline, CDR1 is SGHAT and CDR2 FQNNGV. The CDR3 extends over 15 amino acids. V gave up 5 bases and J gave up 5 bases, with 18 bases separating them. The CDR3 region is CASSTRLVGRETQYF. In nucleotides, the CDR3 is TGTGCCAGCAGCACAAGACTAGTCGGAAGGGAGACCCAGTACTTC.

This chain connects TRBV14 to TRBJ1-2, with TRBD1 matching 7 bases. The CDR3 runs to 14 residues. CDR1 and CDR2 (germline): SGHDN, FVKESK. The J segment lost 6 bases and the V segment lost 1 base, leaving 5 bases of the junction unmatched. The CDR3 DNA reads as TGTGCCAGCAGCCAAGCAGGGGGGATGGATGGCTACACCTTC. This codes for CASSQAGGMDGYTF.

This clone was observed a few times. V and J are TRBV28 and TRBJ1-5; perhaps TRBD1 as D (5 bases). Germline CDR1 and CDR2: MDHEN and SYDVKM. The CDR3 sequence is 15 residues long. Trimming removed 6 bases from V and 3 bases from J, with 15 bases in between. Written as DNA, the CDR3 is TGTGCCAGCAGCCTGGGACTAAACATCAATCAGCCCCAGCATTTT. This translates into CASSLGLNINQPQHF.

The chain carries TRBV6-2 or TRBV6-3 and TRBJ1-2; the D is unclear. V was shortened by 1 base and J by 4 bases, with 13 bases between the two germline ends. Germline CDR1 reads MNHEY; CDR2 reads SVGEGT. This CDR3 region has 15 residues. The CDR3 DNA reads TGTGCCAGCAGTTACTTTCGCGAGAGCTCCTATGGCTACACCTTC. Encoded protein: CASSYFRESSYGYTF.

Many counts were recorded for this clone. This chain connects TRBV11-3 to TRBJ1-4, with D uncertain. This CDR3 has 14 residues. Trimming took off 8 bases at V and 7 bases at J, with 17 bases between the two ends. Germline lookup yields CDR1 SGHNT and CDR2 YENEEA. The CDR3 DNA follows: TGTGCCAGCGCCCTAAGGACGGGGAGTGAAAAACTGTTTTTT. Translation gives CASALRTGSEKLFF.

V is TRBV28 and J is TRBJ1-5; tentative D call: TRBD1 (5 bases). V was pared by 3 bases and J by 2 bases, with 17 bases between. This CDR3 contains 17 residues. The germline gives CDR1 MDHEN, CDR2 SYDVKM. Here the CDR3 reads CASSFFTRGGGNQPQHF. In DNA, the CDR3 is TGTGCCAGCAGTTTTTTTACGAGGGGAGGTGGCAATCAGCCCCAGCATTTT. Full variable domain (outside the CDR3, taken from reference TRBV28 and TRBJ1-5): DVKVTQSSRYLVKRTGEKVFLECVQDMDHENMFWYRQDPGLGLRLIYFSYDVKMKEKGDIPEGYSVSREKKERFSLILESASTNQTSMYLCASSFFTRGGGNQPQHFGDGTRLSIL.

This clone has just one count. The chain uses TRBV29-1 and TRBJ2-3; 9 nucleotides line up with TRBD2. Germline V gene sequence: CDR1 SQVTM, CDR2 ANQGSEA. The CDR3 has 16 amino acids. V was clipped by 4 bases and J by 0 bases; unmatched bases: 8. The CDR3 DNA sequence: TGCAGCGTTGTTGGTATGCGGGAGGGTAGCACAGATACGCAGTATTTT. It specifies CSVVGMREGSTDTQYF.

This rearrangement joins TRBV5-8 to TRBJ2-7; tentatively, D is TRBD1 (6 bases). Per the germline V gene, CDR1 is SGHTS and CDR2 is YDEGEE. V gave up 0 bases and J gave up 6 bases, with 16 bases separating them. This CDR3 spans 15 amino acids. The CDR3 region has the DNA TGTGCCAGCAGCTTGGAGATCAGGGGCACCGCCGAGCAGTACTTC. Protein product: CASSLEIRGTAEQYF.

This chain links TRBV10-3 with TRBJ2-1; 8 nucleotides agree with TRBD2. CDR3 length: 16 amino acids. V was clipped by 2 bases and J by 0 bases; unmatched bases: 3. From germline, CDR1 is ENHRY and CDR2 SYGVKD. The CDR3 coding sequence is TGTGCCATCAGTGAGACACTAGCGGACTCCTACAATGAGCAGTTCTTC. Translated, it gives CAISETLADSYNEQFF.

This chain connects TRBV5-8 to TRBJ2-1, with D perhaps matching TRBD2 (6 bases). Trimming took 5 bases from V and 8 from J, leaving 23 bases between them. CDR3 length equals 16 residues. The germline CDR1 and CDR2 sequences are SGHTS and YDEGEE. CDR3 residues: CASRGPGLPGIDEQFF. CDR3 in DNA: TGTGCCAGCAGAGGACCGGGACTTCCTGGGATCGATGAGCAGTTCTTC.

This sequence joins TRBV19 and TRBJ1-5, with D possibly TRBD1 on 5 matching bases. In germline, CDR1 is LNHDA, CDR2 SQIVND (reference sequence). V lost 7 bases to trimming and J lost 4 bases, with 17 bases between them. The CDR3 has 15 residues. The CDR3 sequence is CASTPPRGDNQPQHF. CDR3 in DNA: TGTGCCAGTACCCCCCCACGGGGGGATAATCAGCCCCAGCATTTT.

The V gene is TRBV28, the J gene TRBJ2-7, with D possibly matching TRBD1 (5 bases). Germline V gives CDR1 MDHEN, CDR2 SYDVKM. The CDR3 covers 15 residues. Trimming took off 3 bases at V and 2 bases at J, with 14 bases between the two ends. The CDR3 here is CASSFVILGPYEQYF. The CDR3, as DNA: TGTGCCAGCAGTTTCGTGATTCTGGGGCCCTACGAGCAGTACTTC. The complete variable domain, with remaining parts taken from reference TRBV28 and TRBJ2-7, reads DVKVTQSSRYLVKRTGEKVFLECVQDMDHENMFWYRQDPGLGLRLIYFSYDVKMKEKGDIPEGYSVSREKKERFSLILESASTNQTSMYLCASSFVILGPYEQYFGPGTRLTVT.

There are a few counts of this clone. The gene calls are TRBV7-9 and TRBJ1-4; 7 bases map to TRBD1. The germline CDR1 and CDR2 sequences are SEHNR and FQNEAQ (reference sequence). Trimming at V came to 5 bases and at J to 0 bases, leaving 6 bases not matched to a gene. The CDR3 extends over 16 amino acids. CDR3 protein: CASSPRTGATNEKLFF. CDR3 DNA: TGTGCCAGCAGCCCGCGAACAGGGGCAACTAATGAAAAACTGTTTTTT. The variable domain in full, with the rest retrieved from reference TRBV7-9 and TRBJ1-4, is DTGVSQNPRHKITKRGQNVTFRCDPISEHNRLYWYRQTLGQGPEFLTYFQNEAQLEKSRLLSDRFSAERPKGSFSTLEIQRTEQGDSAMYLCASSPRTGATNEKLFFGSGTQLSVL.

This clone was detected only once. V is TRBV2 and J is TRBJ2-7, with 8 bases that match TRBD1. Trimming took 8 bases from V and 5 from J; bases not matched to a gene: 5. Germline V gene sequence: CDR1 SNHLY, CDR2 FYNNEI. The CDR3 spans 12 residues. CDR3 bases: TGTGCCAGCGTGGGCAGGGGGCACGAGCAGTACTTC. Translated: CASVGRGHEQYF.

This chain joins TRBV7-8 and TRBJ1-2, with 9 bases identical to TRBD1. From germline, CDR1 is SGHVS and CDR2 FQNEAQ. The V gene end was trimmed by 5 bases and the J gene end by 4 bases; junction bases not matched to a gene: 11. The CDR3 is made up of 16 amino acids. The CDR3 bases are TGTGCCAGCAGCGCACCCGGGACAGGGAGCATCTATGGCTACACCTTC. Amino acids: CASSAPGTGSIYGYTF.

The chain carries TRBV2 and TRBJ1-1; 9 positions match TRBD1. Unmatched junction bases numbered 6, after V lost 9 bases and J lost 4 bases. The CDR3 sequence is 13 residues long. CDR1 is SNHLY, CDR2 FYNNEI, per germline. DNA for the CDR3: TGTGCCAGGGGATTGGACAGGGGCACTGAAGCTTTCTTT. Translation: CARGLDRGTEAFF.

The V and J genes are TRBV27 and TRBJ2-2, with a tentative D call TRBD1 (6 bases). The germline V gene encodes CDR1 MNHEY and CDR2 SMNVEV (reference sequence). The V end was cut by 5 bases, the J end by 5 bases, with 9 bases between. The CDR3 spans 13 residues. The CDR3 sequence: CASSTQGTGELFF. Here the CDR3 DNA reads TGTGCCAGCAGTACTCAGGGGACCGGGGAGCTGTTTTTT.

The rearrangement uses TRBV29-1 and TRBJ1-2; 8 bases align to TRBD1. V was clipped by 3 bases and J by 3 bases; unmatched bases: 12. CDR1 and CDR2 from the germline V gene are SQVTM and ANQGSEA. CDR3 length: 16 amino acids. In DNA, the CDR3 is TGCAGCGTTGACCATTTGGGACAGGCGATAGACTATGGCTACACCTTC. It encodes CSVDHLGQAIDYGYTF.

The chain joins TRBV19 to TRBJ2-7, with 7 bases aligning to TRBD1. The CDR3 is made up of 15 amino acids. CDR1 and CDR2 (germline): LNHDA, SQIVND (reference sequence). V was clipped by 6 bases and J by 3 bases; unmatched bases: 11. This chain's CDR3 is CASSSDRSGNYEQYF. For the CDR3, the DNA is TGTGCCAGTAGCTCGGACAGGTCGGGAAACTACGAGCAGTACTTC.